This paragraph reports one T cell receptor (beta chain). Antigen unknown. TCRdb processed the 5' RACE reads anew with MiXCR; each CDR3 protein has one entry. The table has hundreds of thousands of distinct CDR3 sequences, around 15% seen once. The record originates from a study of T-cell memory formation after mild COVID-19. General study results and limits: Day 37-peaking second-wave clones had unconfirmed SARS-CoV-2 specificity.

The germline V and J ends were trimmed by 4 bases and 2 bases, with 19 bases remaining between them. The CDR3 is 16 amino acids. CDR1 and CDR2 from the germline V gene are SGHKS and YYEKEE (reference sequence). This receptor was obtained from a man between 18 and 29 years old who had mild COVID-19 (a few samples of this study predate the infection). Cell type and time point are not known. The sample comprised PBMCs or a T cell subset sorted from them (not recorded which). This chain uses TRBV5-5 with TRBJ2-7; the D gene is possibly TRBD2 (6 bases). For the CDR3, the DNA is TGTGCCAGCAGCCCCCCCTCACGGGGGTTCACCTACGAGCAGTACTTC. This gives the protein CASSPPSRGFTYEQYF. Complete variable domain (other parts from reference TRBV5-5 and TRBJ2-7): DAGVTQSPTHLIKTRGQQVTLRCSPISGHKSVSWYQQVLGQGPQFIFQYYEKEERGRGNFPDRFSARQFPNYSSELNVNALLLGDSALYLCASSPPSRGFTYEQYFGPGTRLTVT.